This TCR beta chain originates from a study of T cells expressing NK-cell markers. Study-wide findings and caveats: In a group of 5 to 7 donors, dominant NKG2C+ clonotypes represented roughly 1.0-7.0% of CD8+ T cells. These clonotypes also led the CD3+CD56-NKG2C+ fraction in four donors.

Scientists made TCR beta cDNA using 5'RACE template switching with UMIs. From the 5' RACE reads, TCRdb lists one entry per CDR3 protein and no DNA. The specimen's table records around 3,000 distinct CDR3 sequences. This clonotype is called medium-sized based on its frequency. Its antigen remains unknown. Germline values: CDR1 MRHNA, CDR2 SNTAGT. The CDR3 length is 15 residues. The sequence came from a young woman in good health. The genes are TRBV6-4 and TRBJ2-2. Sequencing used blood T cells: a sorted CD56 or NKG2C T cell subset, CD4+ or CD8+ T cells, or bulk PBMC T cells (not recorded which). The chain's CDR3 is CASSDLGENTGELFF.